The 26 T cell receptor beta chains listed next were all sequenced from one sample in a study of beta chain features in type 1 diabetes. As every portion of the isolated RNA was reverse transcribed, the sequencing read expressed TCRB transcripts. Measured with immunoSEQ multiplex PCR; TCRdb has only the in-frame clones, and not every one. In the table there are 130,000 to 150,000 clones, about 10% of which are singletons. The sample was naive CD4+ T cells from blood. Receptors were obtained from a man aged 18 to 30 in good health.

The chain recombines TRBV18 with TRBJ1-5; weak D call: TRBD1 (6 bases). The CDR3 has 16 residues. Between the trimmed V and J ends, which lost 2 bases and 0 bases, there was a span of 11 bases. The V gene's germline CDR1 is KGHSH and CDR2 LQKENI. The CDR3 loop reads CASSPGGSPSNQPQHF. The CDR3 nucleotides are TGTGCCAGCTCACCAGGGGGCAGTCCTAGCAATCAGCCCCAGCATTTT.

In its sample, this clone was seen a few times. The gene calls are TRBV7-6 and TRBJ2-5, with unresolved D. The V gene's germline CDR1 is SGHVS and CDR2 FNYEAQ. The CDR3 loop spans 13 amino acids. V was clipped by 5 bases and J by 0 bases, with 7 bases between them. CDR3 in amino acids: CASSPSHQETQYF. The CDR3 nucleotides read TGTGCCAGCAGCCCATCCCACCAAGAGACCCAGTACTTC. Complete variable domain (other parts from reference TRBV7-6 and TRBJ2-5): GAGVSQSPRYKVTKRGQDVALRCDPISGHVSLYWYRQALGQGPEFLTYFNYEAQQDKSGLPNDRFSAERPEGSISTLTIQRTEQRDSAMYRCASSPSHQETQYFGPGTRLLVL.

This chain joins TRBV5-6 and TRBJ1-4; D not certain. The CDR3 sequence is 13 residues long. CDR1 and CDR2 from the germline V gene are SGHDT and YYEEEE. V lost 0 bases and J lost 7, with 7 bases in between. The DNA for the CDR3 is TGTGCCAGCAGCTTGGACCACAGTGAAAAACTGTTTTTT. As protein: CASSLDHSEKLFF.

This clone appeared a few times. The CDR3 loop reads CAWTPDRGYTEAFF. CDR3 DNA sequence: TGTGCCTGGACTCCCGACAGGGGGTACACTGAAGCTTTCTTT. This chain links TRBV30 with TRBJ1-1, with 9 bases aligning to TRBD1. Trimming cost V 4 bases and J 3 bases; bases outside gene matches: 6. Germline-derived CDR1 and CDR2 are GTSNPN and SVGIG (reference sequence). The CDR3 covers 14 residues.

Only a few counts were recorded for this clone. J is TRBJ1-1 and V is TRBV7-8; 7 nucleotides line up with TRBD1. The germline V gene encodes CDR1 SGHVS and CDR2 FQNEAQ. The CDR3 loop spans 16 amino acids. Unmatched junction bases numbered 13, after V lost 5 bases and J lost 4 bases. CDR3 residues: CASSPIPRGASTEAFF. CDR3 coding DNA: TGTGCCAGCAGCCCGATACCCAGGGGGGCGAGCACTGAAGCTTTCTTT. Supplemented by reference TRBV7-8 and TRBJ1-1, the full variable domain reads GAGVSQSPRYKVAKRGQDVALRCDPISGHVSLFWYQQALGQGPEFLTYFQNEAQLDKSGLPSDRFFAERPEGSVSTLKIQRTQQEDSAVYLCASSPIPRGASTEAFFGQGTRLTVV.

The chain combines TRBV2 with TRBJ1-1, with D perhaps TRBD1 (6 bases). Between the trimmed V and J ends, which lost 6 bases and 1 base, there was a span of 6 bases. Germline CDR1 and CDR2: SNHLY and FYNNEI. The length of the CDR3 is 12 residues. The CDR3 loop is CASRQGNTEAFF. The CDR3 DNA is TGTGCCAGCAGACAGGGGAACACTGAAGCTTTCTTT.

This clone was observed a handful of times. This chain joins TRBV11-2 and TRBJ2-3; weak D call: TRBD2 (5 bases). Looked up from germline, CDR1 is SGHAT and CDR2 is FQNNGV. The CDR3 length is 15 residues. V was clipped by 5 bases and J by 2 bases, with 14 bases between them. The CDR3 region has the DNA TGTGCCAGCAGCGAGTGGGAGAAACCCACAGATACGCAGTATTTT. Protein sequence: CASSEWEKPTDTQYF.

This clone has just a few counts. V usage is TRBV7-2 and J usage is TRBJ2-1, with TRBD2 matching 9 bases. CDR3 length: 19 residues. Unmatched junction bases numbered 12, after V lost 3 bases and J lost 0 bases. From germline, CDR1 is SGHTA and CDR2 FQGNSA. CDR3 loop: CASSFRLAGRFSSYNEQFF. CDR3 bases: TGTGCCAGCAGCTTCAGGCTAGCGGGGAGATTTTCCTCCTACAATGAGCAGTTCTTC.

The chain recombines TRBV9 with TRBJ2-3; TRBD2 aligns across 13 bases. Trimming removed 4 bases from V and 5 bases from J; junction bases left unmatched: 7. CDR3 size: 16 residues. Looked up from germline, CDR1 is SGDLS and CDR2 is YYNGEE. The CDR3 DNA reads as TGTGCCAGCAGCTCCCGACTAGCGGGGGGCGGAGATACGCAGTATTTT. Its translation: CASSSRLAGGGDTQYF.

This chain connects TRBV6-1 to TRBJ1-1, with no clear D. Trimming took 2 bases from V and 7 from J, leaving 8 bases between them. The V gene's germline CDR1 is MNHNS and CDR2 SASEGT. This CDR3 region has 12 residues. The CDR3 DNA reads as TGTGCCAGCAGTGAATCGCGCTTTGAAGCTTTCTTT. It yields the protein CASSESRFEAFF.

V gene TRBV28 combines with J gene TRBJ2-6, with D perhaps TRBD1 (6 bases). This CDR3 is built from 18 residues. Germline loops: CDR1 MDHEN, CDR2 SYDVKM. V was clipped by 3 bases and J by 0 bases, with 15 bases between them. Here the CDR3 DNA reads TGTGCCAGCAGTTTTGGCAGGGGCCTCCCCTCTGGGGCCAACGTCCTGACTTTC. Its translation is CASSFGRGLPSGANVLTF.

V is TRBV28 and J is TRBJ2-7; maybe TRBD1 (6 bases). Trimming took 4 bases from V and 2 from J, leaving 15 bases between them. This CDR3 is built from 15 residues. Looked up from germline, CDR1 is MDHEN and CDR2 is SYDVKM. The CDR3 DNA follows: TGTGCCAGCAGTTATGGTGGGGGCAGAACCTACGAGCAGTACTTC. This sequence encodes CASSYGGGRTYEQYF.

This rearrangement joins TRBV11-1 to TRBJ2-1; TRBD2 matches at 8 bases. The length of the CDR3 is 15 residues. V trimming: 5 bases; J trimming: 7 bases; junction bases outside the gene matches: 10. Germline V lookup: CDR1 SGHAT, CDR2 FQDESV (reference sequence). The CDR3 spells CASSSSGARLNEQFF. Here the CDR3 DNA reads TGTGCCAGCAGCAGTAGCGGGGCCAGACTAAATGAGCAGTTCTTC.

This clone was detected a few times. V and J are TRBV4-2 and TRBJ2-3; 8 nucleotides line up with TRBD2. V lost 2 bases and J lost 2; bases outside the gene matches: 6. From germline, CDR1 is LGHNA and CDR2 YNFKEQ. The CDR3 consists of 16 residues. The CDR3 loop reads CASSQTPAGATDTQYF. CDR3 bases: TGTGCCAGCAGCCAAACCCCAGCGGGGGCCACAGATACGCAGTATTTT.

CDR3 coding DNA: TGTGCCAGCAGAGTGGGGACAGGGGGACCTAATAGCAATCAGCCCCAGCATTTT. Translation gives CASRVGTGGPNSNQPQHF. The V call is TRBV2, the J call TRBJ1-5, with 11 bases aligning to TRBD1. CDR1 is SNHLY, CDR2 FYNNEI, per germline. The CDR3 covers 18 residues. After removal of 6 bases from V and 0 bases from J, the junction contained 10 bases not matched to a gene. Full variable domain (outside the CDR3, taken from reference TRBV2 and TRBJ1-5): EPEVTQTPSHQVTQMGQEVILRCVPISNHLYFYWYRQILGQKVEFLVSFYNNEISEKSEIFDDQFSVERPDGSNFTLKIRSTKLEDSAMYFCASRVGTGGPNSNQPQHFGDGTRLSIL.

The chain is built from TRBV2 and TRBJ2-5, with D possibly TRBD1 on 5 matching bases. Between the trimmed V and J ends, which lost 0 bases and 4 bases, there was a span of 18 bases. Germline CDR1 reads SNHLY; CDR2 reads FYNNEI. This CDR3 contains 17 residues. CDR3 DNA sequence: TGTGCCAGCAGTGAAGCTGTCGTTGCAGGGATGGTAGAGACCCAGTACTTC. Protein: CASSEAVVAGMVETQYF.

V gene TRBV6-6 combines with J gene TRBJ1-2, with 7 bases that match TRBD1. This CDR3 region has 13 residues. Germline loops: CDR1 MNHNY, CDR2 SVGAGI (reference sequence). Trimming took 2 bases from V and 6 from J; bases not matched to a gene: 3. The CDR3 reads CASSYKGADGYTF. Here the CDR3 DNA reads TGTGCCAGCAGTTACAAGGGGGCTGATGGCTACACCTTC.

This clone was picked up a small number of times. The V gene is TRBV19, the J gene TRBJ1-1; tentatively, D is TRBD1 (6 bases). V lost 5 bases and J lost 4, with 17 bases in between. CDR3 size: 15 residues. The germline V gene has CDR1 LNHDA and CDR2 SQIVND (reference sequence). The CDR3 region is CASSQWTVVPTEAFF. The DNA for the CDR3 is TGTGCCAGTAGTCAATGGACAGTGGTGCCCACTGAAGCTTTCTTT.

This clone appeared a few times. The chain couples TRBV7-6 to TRBJ1-2, with D tentatively TRBD1 (5 bases). The germline gives CDR1 SGHVS, CDR2 FNYEAQ. Trimming left V 0 bases short and J 1 base short, with 18 bases between. The CDR3 has 18 residues. CDR3 coding DNA: TGTGCCAGCAGCTTAGCGCTCGGACACCCAAACCTTAACTATGGCTACACCTTC. Its translation: CASSLALGHPNLNYGYTF. Full variable domain (rest looked up from reference TRBV7-6 and TRBJ1-2): GAGVSQSPRYKVTKRGQDVALRCDPISGHVSLYWYRQALGQGPEFLTYFNYEAQQDKSGLPNDRFSAERPEGSISTLTIQRTEQRDSAMYRCASSLALGHPNLNYGYTFGSGTRLTVV.

The genes are TRBV19 and TRBJ2-7; D may be TRBD1 (7 bases). The V end lost 5 bases, the J end lost 3 bases, and 23 bases lay between the germline ends. Germline values: CDR1 LNHDA, CDR2 SQIVND (reference sequence). The CDR3 runs 17 residues. The CDR3 DNA reads as TGTGCCAGTAGTCCCGCGGCGGGACAGACCGGCTTCTACGAGCAGTACTTC. Translation: CASSPAAGQTGFYEQYF.

This clone was picked up a small number of times. V is TRBV5-1 and J is TRBJ1-6; TRBD1 agrees at 7 bases. The CDR3 length is 21 residues. Germline assignment: CDR1 SGHRS and CDR2 YFSETQ. V lost 4 bases, J lost 0 bases, and 19 bases stayed unmatched. Written as DNA, the CDR3 is TGCGCCAGCAGCCGCGGTAAACAGGGGTCTTCCGAGAGCTCCTATAATTCACCCCTCCACTTT. Amino acids: CASSRGKQGSSESSYNSPLHF. The variable domain in full, completed from reference TRBV5-1 and TRBJ1-6, reads KAGVTQTPRYLIKTRGQQVTLSCSPISGHRSVSWYQQTPGQGLQFLFEYFSETQRNKGNFPGRFSGRQFSNSRSEMNVSTLELGDSALYLCASSRGKQGSSESSYNSPLHFGNGTRLTVT.

Only a few counts were recorded for this clone. V is TRBV28 and J is TRBJ1-2, with D possibly being TRBD1 (6 bases). With 8 bases removed from V and 0 bases from J, the gap between germline ends came to 16 bases. Per germline, CDR1 MDHEN and CDR2 SYDVKM. CDR3 length equals 15 residues. In DNA, the CDR3 is TGTGCCAGCCACGGGGGGCGACTTTCTAACTATGGCTACACCTTC. Its protein is CASHGGRLSNYGYTF.

This clone was counted only a few times. The CDR3 sequence: CASSQGTGWVVKNIQYF. The CDR3 nucleotides read TGCGCCAGCAGCCAAGGGACAGGGTGGGTTGTCAAAAACATTCAGTACTTC. The rearrangement joins TRBV4-3 to TRBJ2-4; TRBD1 matches 8 bases. CDR3 size: 17 residues. V lost 1 base to trimming and J lost 3 bases; unmatched junction nucleotides: 8. Per germline, CDR1 LGHNA and CDR2 YSLEER.

This clone was counted only a few times. J is TRBJ1-6 and V is TRBV6-5, with D maybe TRBD1 (5 bases). The V end lost 6 bases, the J end lost 9 bases, and 15 bases lay between the germline ends. The CDR3 runs 14 residues. Germline V gene data show CDR1 as MNHEY and CDR2 as SVGAGI. CDR3 in amino acids: CASRRTQGGSPLHF. Here the CDR3 DNA reads TGTGCCAGCAGGCGGACCCAGGGTGGTTCACCCCTCCACTTT.

This clone was seen only a few times. As DNA, the CDR3 is TGTGCCAGCAGCCCTAGCGGGGGGGCCGGGAAGACCCAGTACTTC. It codes for CASSPSGGAGKTQYF. The gene calls are TRBV7-2 and TRBJ2-5; 12 bases agree with TRBD2. V was clipped by 5 bases and J by 6 bases; unmatched bases: 7. The CDR3 sequence is 15 residues long. The germline V gene encodes CDR1 SGHTA and CDR2 FQGNSA.

This clone showed up just a few times. The chain joins TRBV9 to TRBJ2-5, with D perhaps TRBD1 (6 bases). Per germline, CDR1 SGDLS and CDR2 YYNGEE. This CDR3 comprises 15 residues. The V gene lost 4 bases and the J gene lost 1 base, with 14 bases spanning the gap. The CDR3 loop is CASSPRQDPQETQYF. The CDR3 DNA is TGTGCCAGCAGCCCCCGACAGGACCCCCAAGAGACCCAGTACTTC.